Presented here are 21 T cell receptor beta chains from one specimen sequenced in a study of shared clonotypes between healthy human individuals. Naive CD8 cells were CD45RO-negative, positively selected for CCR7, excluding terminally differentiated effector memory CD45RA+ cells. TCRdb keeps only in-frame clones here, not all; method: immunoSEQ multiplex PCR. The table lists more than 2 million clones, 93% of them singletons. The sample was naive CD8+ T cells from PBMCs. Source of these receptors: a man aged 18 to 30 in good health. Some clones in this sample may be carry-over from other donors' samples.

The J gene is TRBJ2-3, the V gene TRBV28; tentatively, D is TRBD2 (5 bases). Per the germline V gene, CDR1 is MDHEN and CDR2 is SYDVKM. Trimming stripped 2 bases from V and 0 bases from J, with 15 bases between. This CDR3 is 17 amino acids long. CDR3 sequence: CASSLQEGLTSTDTQYF. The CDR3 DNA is TGTGCCAGCAGTTTACAGGAAGGACTGACTAGCACAGATACGCAGTATTTT.

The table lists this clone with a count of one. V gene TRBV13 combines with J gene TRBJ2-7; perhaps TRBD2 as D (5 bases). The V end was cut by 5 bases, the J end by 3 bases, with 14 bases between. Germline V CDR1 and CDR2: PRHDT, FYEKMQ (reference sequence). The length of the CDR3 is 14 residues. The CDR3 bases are TGTGCCAGCAGCCTCGGGGTTACCTACTACGAGCAGTACTTC. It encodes CASSLGVTYYEQYF. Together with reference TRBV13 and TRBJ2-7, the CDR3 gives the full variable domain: AAGVIQSPRHLIKEKRETATLKCYPIPRHDTVYWYQQGPGQDPQFLISFYEKMQSDKGSIPDRFSAQQFSDYHSELNMSSLELGDSALYFCASSLGVTYYEQYFGPGTRLTVT.

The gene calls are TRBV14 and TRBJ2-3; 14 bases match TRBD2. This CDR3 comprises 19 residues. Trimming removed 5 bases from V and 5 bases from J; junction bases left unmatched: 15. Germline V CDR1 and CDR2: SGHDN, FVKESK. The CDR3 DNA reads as TGTGCCAGCAGCTTCCCCGGGACTAGCGGGAGAGGAGCGGTAGATACGCAGTATTTT. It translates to CASSFPGTSGRGAVDTQYF. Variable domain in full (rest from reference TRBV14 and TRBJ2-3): EAGVTQFPSHSVIEKGQTVTLRCDPISGHDNLYWYRRVMGKEIKFLLHFVKESKQDESGMPNNRFLAERTGGTYSTLKVQPAELEDSGVYFCASSFPGTSGRGAVDTQYFGPGTRLTVL.

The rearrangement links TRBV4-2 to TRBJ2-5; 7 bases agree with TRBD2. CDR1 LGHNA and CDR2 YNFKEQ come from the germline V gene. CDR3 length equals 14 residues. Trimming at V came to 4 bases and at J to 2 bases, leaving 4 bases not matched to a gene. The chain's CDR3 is CASSPRDYQETQYF. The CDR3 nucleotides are TGTGCCAGCAGCCCTCGGGACTATCAAGAGACCCAGTACTTC.

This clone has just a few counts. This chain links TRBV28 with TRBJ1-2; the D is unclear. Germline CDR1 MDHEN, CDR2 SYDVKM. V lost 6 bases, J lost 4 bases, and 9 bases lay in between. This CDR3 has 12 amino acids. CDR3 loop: CASSAAFYGYTF. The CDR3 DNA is TGTGCCAGCAGCGCGGCTTTCTATGGCTACACCTTC.

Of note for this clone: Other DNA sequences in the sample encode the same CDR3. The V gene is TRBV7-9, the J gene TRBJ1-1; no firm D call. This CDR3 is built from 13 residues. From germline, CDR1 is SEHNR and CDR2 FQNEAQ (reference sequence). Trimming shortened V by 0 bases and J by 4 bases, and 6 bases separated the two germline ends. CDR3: CASSLAPGTEAFF. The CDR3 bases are TGTGCCAGCAGCTTAGCACCGGGCACTGAAGCTTTCTTT.

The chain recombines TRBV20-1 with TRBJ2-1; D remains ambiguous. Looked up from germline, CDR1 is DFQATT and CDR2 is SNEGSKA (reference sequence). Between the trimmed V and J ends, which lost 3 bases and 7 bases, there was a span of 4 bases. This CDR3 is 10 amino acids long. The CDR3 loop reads CSASLNEQFF. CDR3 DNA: TGCAGTGCTAGTCTTAATGAGCAGTTCTTC.

The DNA for the CDR3 is TGCGCCAGCAGCCCTACCGGGTACGAGCAGTACTTC. It is translated as CASSPTGYEQYF. This chain connects TRBV4-1 to TRBJ2-7, with no clear D. V lost 4 bases and J lost 4, with 8 bases in between. This CDR3 has 12 residues. CDR1 and CDR2 from the germline V gene are MGHRA and YSYEKL.

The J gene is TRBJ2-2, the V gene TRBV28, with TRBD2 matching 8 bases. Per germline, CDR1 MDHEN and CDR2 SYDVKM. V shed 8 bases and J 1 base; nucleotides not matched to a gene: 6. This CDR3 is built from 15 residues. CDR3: CASLMGLGNTGELFF. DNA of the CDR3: TGTGCCAGCCTTATGGGACTAGGGAACACCGGGGAGCTGTTTTTT.

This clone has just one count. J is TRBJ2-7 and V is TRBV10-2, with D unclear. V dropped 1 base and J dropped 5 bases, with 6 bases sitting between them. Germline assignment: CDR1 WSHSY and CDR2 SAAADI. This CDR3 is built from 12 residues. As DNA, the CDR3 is TGCGCCAGCAGTGAGTTGCCGAACGAGCAGTACTTC. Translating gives CASSELPNEQYF.

CDR3 sequence (DNA): TGTGCCAGCAGCTCAGAGAAGGGAAACACCATATATTTT. This encodes CASSSEKGNTIYF. This sequence joins TRBV7-9 and TRBJ1-3; D remains unclear. Germline CDR1 reads SEHNR; CDR2 reads FQNEAQ (reference sequence). There are 13 residues in the CDR3. With 4 bases removed from V and 4 bases from J, the gap between germline ends came to 8 bases.

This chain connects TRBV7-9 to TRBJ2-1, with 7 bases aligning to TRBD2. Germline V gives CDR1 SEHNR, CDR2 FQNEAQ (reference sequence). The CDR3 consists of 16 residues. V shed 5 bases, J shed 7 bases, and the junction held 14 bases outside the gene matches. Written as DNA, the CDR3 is TGTGCCAGCAGCCCCCCGGTTGCGGGAGTGGTGAATGAGCAGTTCTTC. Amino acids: CASSPPVAGVVNEQFF.

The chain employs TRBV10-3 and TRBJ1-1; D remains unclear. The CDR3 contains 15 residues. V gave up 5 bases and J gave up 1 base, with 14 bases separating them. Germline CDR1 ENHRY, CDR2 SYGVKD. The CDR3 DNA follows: TGTGCCATCAGTCCCCTTGGGAGGAAGAACACTGAAGCTTTCTTT. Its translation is CAISPLGRKNTEAFF.

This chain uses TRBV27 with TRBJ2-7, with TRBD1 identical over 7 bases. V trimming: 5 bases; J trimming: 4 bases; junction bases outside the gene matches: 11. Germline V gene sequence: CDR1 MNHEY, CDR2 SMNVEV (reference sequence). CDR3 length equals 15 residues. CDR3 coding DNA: TGTGCCAGCAGTGCCATCCCGCCGGGACAGTACGAGCAGTACTTC. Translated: CASSAIPPGQYEQYF.

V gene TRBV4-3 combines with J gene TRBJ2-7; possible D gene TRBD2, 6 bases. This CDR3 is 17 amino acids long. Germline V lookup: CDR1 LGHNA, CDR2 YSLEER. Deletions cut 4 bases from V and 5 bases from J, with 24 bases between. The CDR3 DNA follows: TGCGCCAGCAGCCTACTGACGGGAGCCCCGATTGCGAACGAGCAGTACTTC. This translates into CASSLLTGAPIANEQYF.

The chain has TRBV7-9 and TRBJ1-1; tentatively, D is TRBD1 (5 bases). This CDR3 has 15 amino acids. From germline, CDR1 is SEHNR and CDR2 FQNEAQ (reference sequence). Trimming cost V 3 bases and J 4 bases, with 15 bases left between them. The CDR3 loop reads CASSLDIGEVTEAFF. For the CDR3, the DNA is TGTGCCAGCAGCTTGGACATCGGTGAGGTCACTGAAGCTTTCTTT. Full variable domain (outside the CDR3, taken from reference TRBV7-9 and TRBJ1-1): DTGVSQNPRHKITKRGQNVTFRCDPISEHNRLYWYRQTLGQGPEFLTYFQNEAQLEKSRLLSDRFSAERPKGSFSTLEIQRTEQGDSAMYLCASSLDIGEVTEAFFGQGTRLTVV.

In DNA, the CDR3 is TGTGCCAGTTGGGGGAGAGCGATCAATCAGCCCCAGCATTTT. Translated: CASWGRAINQPQHF. The chain is built from TRBV27 and TRBJ1-5; a possible D gene is TRBD1 (5 bases). The CDR3 is 14 amino acids. Trimming took 9 bases from V and 3 from J, leaving 15 bases between them. The germline gives CDR1 MNHEY, CDR2 SMNVEV (reference sequence).

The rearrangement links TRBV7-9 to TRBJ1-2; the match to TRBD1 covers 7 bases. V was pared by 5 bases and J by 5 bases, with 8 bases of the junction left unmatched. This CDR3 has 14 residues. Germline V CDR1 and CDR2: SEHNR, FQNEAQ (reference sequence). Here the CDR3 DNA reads TGTGCCAGCAGCGCAGAACAGGGGACGTATGGCTACACCTTC. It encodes CASSAEQGTYGYTF. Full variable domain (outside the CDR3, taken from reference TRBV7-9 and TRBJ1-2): DTGVSQNPRHKITKRGQNVTFRCDPISEHNRLYWYRQTLGQGPEFLTYFQNEAQLEKSRLLSDRFSAERPKGSFSTLEIQRTEQGDSAMYLCASSAEQGTYGYTFGSGTRLTVV.

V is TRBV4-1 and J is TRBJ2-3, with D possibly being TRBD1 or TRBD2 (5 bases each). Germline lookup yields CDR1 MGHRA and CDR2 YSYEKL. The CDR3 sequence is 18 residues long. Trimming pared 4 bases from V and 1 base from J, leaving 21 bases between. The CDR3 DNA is TGCGCCAGCAGCCCAGTGGTGTACCGGGACCGAGGCACAGATACGCAGTATTTT. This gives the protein CASSPVVYRDRGTDTQYF.

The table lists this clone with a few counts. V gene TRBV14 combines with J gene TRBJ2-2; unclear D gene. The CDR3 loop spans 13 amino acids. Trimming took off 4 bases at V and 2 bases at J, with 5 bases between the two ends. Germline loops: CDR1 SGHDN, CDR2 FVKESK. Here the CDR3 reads CASSPFNTGELFF. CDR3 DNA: TGTGCCAGCAGCCCGTTCAACACCGGGGAGCTGTTTTTT.

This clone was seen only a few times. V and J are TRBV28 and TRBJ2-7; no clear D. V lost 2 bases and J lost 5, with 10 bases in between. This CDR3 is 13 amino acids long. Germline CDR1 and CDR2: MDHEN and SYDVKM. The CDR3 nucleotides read TGTGCCAGCAGTTTAGACACCGACAACGAGCAGTACTTC. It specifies CASSLDTDNEQYF.